The T cell receptor (beta chain) under discussion was sequenced for a study of T cell responses to AZD1222 COVID-19 vaccine. The data were produced by immunoSEQ multiplex PCR, yet TCRdb's version contains in-frame clones alone and is incomplete. The sample carries tens of thousands of clones, roughly 75% recorded once. Worth noting for this clone: Antigen unknown.

Study results and caveats: Sampled repertoires all dated from after the peak T cell response. Two AZD1222 administrations were followed by greater Spike-specific TCR breadth and depth.

Second-dose intervals of approximately 4 or approximately 12 weeks were pooled. The CDR3 totals 13 residues. V was clipped by 1 base and J by 2 bases, with 5 bases between them. The germline gives CDR1 LNHDA, CDR2 SQIVND (reference sequence). The clonotype comes from an adult who received the AZD1222 COVID-19 vaccine. V and J are TRBV19 and TRBJ2-5; D is uncertain. Sequenced here: peripheral blood, sampled 28 days after the second AZD1222 dose. The chain's CDR3 is CASSIGHQETQYF. For the CDR3, the DNA is TGTGCCAGTAGTATAGGCCATCAAGAGACCCAGTACTTC. The full variable domain, rest sourced from reference TRBV19 and TRBJ2-5, is DGGITQSPKYLFRKEGQNVTLSCEQNLNHDAMYWYRQDPGQGLRLIYYSQIVNDFQKGDIAEGYSVSREKKESFPLTVTSAQKNPTAFYLCASSIGHQETQYFGPGTRLLVL.